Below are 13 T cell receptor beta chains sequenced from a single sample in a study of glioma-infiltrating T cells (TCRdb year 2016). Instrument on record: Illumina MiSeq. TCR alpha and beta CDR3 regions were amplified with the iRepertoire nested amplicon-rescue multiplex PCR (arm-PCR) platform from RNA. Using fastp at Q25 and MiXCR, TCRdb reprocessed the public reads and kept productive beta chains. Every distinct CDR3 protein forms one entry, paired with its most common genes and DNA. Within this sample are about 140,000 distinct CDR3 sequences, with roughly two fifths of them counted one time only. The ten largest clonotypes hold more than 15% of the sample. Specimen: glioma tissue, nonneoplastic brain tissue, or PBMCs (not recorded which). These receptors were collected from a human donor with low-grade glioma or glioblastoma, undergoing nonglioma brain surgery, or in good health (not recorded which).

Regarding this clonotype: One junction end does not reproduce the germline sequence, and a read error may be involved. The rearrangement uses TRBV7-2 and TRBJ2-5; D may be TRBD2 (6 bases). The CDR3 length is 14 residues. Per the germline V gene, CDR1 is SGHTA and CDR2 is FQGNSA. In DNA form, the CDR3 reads TGTGCCCGCAGCTTAGGGACTGCGCGGGAGACCCAGTACTTC. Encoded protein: CARSLGTARETQYF. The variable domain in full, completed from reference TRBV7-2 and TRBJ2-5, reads GAGVSQSPSNKVTEKGKDVELRCDPISGHTALYWYRQSLGQGLEFLIYFQGNSAPDKSGLPSDRFSAERTGGSVSTLTIQRTQQEDSAVYLCARSLGTARETQYFGPGTRLLVL.

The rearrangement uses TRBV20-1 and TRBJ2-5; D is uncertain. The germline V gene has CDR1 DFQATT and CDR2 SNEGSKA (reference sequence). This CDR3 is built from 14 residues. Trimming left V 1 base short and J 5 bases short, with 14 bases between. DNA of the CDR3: TGCAGTGCTAGAGGGGAAGCGCCCCGGGAGACCCAGTACTTC. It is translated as CSARGEAPRETQYF.

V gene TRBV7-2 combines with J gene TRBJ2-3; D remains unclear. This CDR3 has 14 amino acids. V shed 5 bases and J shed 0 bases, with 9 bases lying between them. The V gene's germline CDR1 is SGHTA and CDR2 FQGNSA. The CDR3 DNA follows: TGTGCCAGCAGCCCAAGTAGAAGCACAGATACGCAGTATTTT. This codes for CASSPSRSTDTQYF.

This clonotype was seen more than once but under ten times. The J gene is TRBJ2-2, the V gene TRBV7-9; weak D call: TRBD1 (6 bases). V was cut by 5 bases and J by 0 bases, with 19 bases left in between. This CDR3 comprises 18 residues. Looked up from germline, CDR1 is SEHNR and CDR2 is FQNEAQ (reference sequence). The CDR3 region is CASSPPATQGSNTGELFF. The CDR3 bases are TGTGCCAGCAGCCCACCCGCCACCCAGGGGTCGAACACCGGGGAGCTGTTTTTT. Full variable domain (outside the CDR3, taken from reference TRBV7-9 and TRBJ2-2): DTGVSQNPRHKITKRGQNVTFRCDPISEHNRLYWYRQTLGQGPEFLTYFQNEAQLEKSRLLSDRFSAERPKGSFSTLEIQRTEQGDSAMYLCASSPPATQGSNTGELFFGEGSRLTVL.

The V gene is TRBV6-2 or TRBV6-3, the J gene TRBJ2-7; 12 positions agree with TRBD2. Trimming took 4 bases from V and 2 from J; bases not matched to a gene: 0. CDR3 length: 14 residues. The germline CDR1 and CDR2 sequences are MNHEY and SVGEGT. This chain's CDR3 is CASSWTSGTYEQYF. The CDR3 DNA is TGTGCCAGCAGTTGGACTAGCGGGACCTACGAGCAGTACTTC.

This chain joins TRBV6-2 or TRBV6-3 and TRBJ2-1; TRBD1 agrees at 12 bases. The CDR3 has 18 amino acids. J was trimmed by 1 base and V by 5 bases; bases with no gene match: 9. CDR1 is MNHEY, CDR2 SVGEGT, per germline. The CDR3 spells CASSDLRDRGQSYNEQFF. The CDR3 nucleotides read TGTGCCAGCAGTGATCTCCGGGACAGGGGGCAATCCTACAATGAGCAGTTCTTC.

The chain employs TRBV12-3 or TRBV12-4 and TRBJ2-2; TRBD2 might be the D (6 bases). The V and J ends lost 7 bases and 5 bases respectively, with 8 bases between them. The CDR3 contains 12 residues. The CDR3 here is CASNRGTGELFF. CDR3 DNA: TGTGCCAGCAACCGGGGGACCGGGGAGCTGTTTTTT.

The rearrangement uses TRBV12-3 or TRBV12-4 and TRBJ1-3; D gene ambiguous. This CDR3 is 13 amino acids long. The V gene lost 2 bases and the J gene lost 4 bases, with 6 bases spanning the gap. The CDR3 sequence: CASSLMRGNTIYF. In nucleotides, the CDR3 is TGTGCCAGCAGTTTAATGAGAGGAAACACCATATATTTT.

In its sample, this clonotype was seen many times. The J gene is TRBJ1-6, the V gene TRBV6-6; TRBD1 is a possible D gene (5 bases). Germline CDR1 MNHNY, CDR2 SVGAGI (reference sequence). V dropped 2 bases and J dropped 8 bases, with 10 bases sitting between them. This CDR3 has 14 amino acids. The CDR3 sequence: CASSYAPQDSPLHF. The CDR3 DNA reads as TGTGCCAGCAGTTACGCCCCACAGGATTCACCCCTCCACTTT.

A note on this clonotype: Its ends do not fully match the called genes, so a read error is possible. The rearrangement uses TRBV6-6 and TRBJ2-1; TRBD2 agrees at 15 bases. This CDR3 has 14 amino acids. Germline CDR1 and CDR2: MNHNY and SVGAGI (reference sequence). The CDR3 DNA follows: TGTGCCAGCAGTCGGACTAGCGGGGGGGGGTCGGAAATCTTC. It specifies CASSRTSGGGSEIF.

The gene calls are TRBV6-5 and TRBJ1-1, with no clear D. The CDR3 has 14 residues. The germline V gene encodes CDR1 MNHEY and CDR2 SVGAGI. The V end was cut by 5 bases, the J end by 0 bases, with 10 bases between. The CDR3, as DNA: TGTGCCAGCAGTCCCCGGAGTATGAACACTGAAGCTTTCTTT. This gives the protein CASSPRSMNTEAFF.

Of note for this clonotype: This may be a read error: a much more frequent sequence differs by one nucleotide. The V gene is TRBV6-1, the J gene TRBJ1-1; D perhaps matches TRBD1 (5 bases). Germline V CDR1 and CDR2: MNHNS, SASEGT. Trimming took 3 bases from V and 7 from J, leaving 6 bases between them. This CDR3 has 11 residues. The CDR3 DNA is TGTGCCAGCAGTGAGGGGCTTGAAGCTTTCTTT. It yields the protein CASSEGLEAFF.

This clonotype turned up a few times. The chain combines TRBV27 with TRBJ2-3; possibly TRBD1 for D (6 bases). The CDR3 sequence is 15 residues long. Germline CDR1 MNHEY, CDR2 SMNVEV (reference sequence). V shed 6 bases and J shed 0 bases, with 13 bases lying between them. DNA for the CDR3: TGTGCCAGCAGCCTCCAGGGGTTCAGCACAGATACGCAGTATTTT. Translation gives CASSLQGFSTDTQYF.